This passage covers 27 T cell receptor beta chains from one sample sequenced in a study of control samples from healthy donors and cancer patients. Method: immunoSEQ multiplex PCR; TCRdb's copy keeps in-frame clones and lacks some. The sample table sets out roughly 200,000 clones. Sequencing input: blood. Receptors originate from a woman in her twenties or thirties in good health.

V gene TRBV10-1 combines with J gene TRBJ2-5, with 12 positions matching TRBD2. V was clipped by 0 bases and J by 1 base; unmatched bases: 3. This CDR3 is built from 17 residues. The V gene's germline CDR1 is WNHNN and CDR2 SYGVQD (reference sequence). CDR3 residues: CASSESTSGGSQETQYF. The CDR3, as DNA: TGCGCCAGCAGTGAGTCGACTAGCGGGGGATCCCAAGAGACCCAGTACTTC.

The chain uses TRBV19 and TRBJ1-5; TRBD1 is a possible D gene (6 bases). The CDR3 is 16 amino acids. In germline, CDR1 is LNHDA, CDR2 SQIVND (reference sequence). V lost 4 bases and J lost 6, with 19 bases in between. The CDR3: CASSTRQAGPTQPQHF. The CDR3 DNA is TGTGCCAGTAGTACCCGACAGGCAGGGCCTACTCAGCCCCAGCATTTT.

The CDR3 DNA reads TGCGCCAGCAGCCAATTAATACGGGGCTCCTACAATGAGCAGTTCTTC. It yields the protein CASSQLIRGSYNEQFF. The chain employs TRBV4-1 and TRBJ2-1, with D possibly TRBD2 on 5 matching bases. V lost 2 bases and J lost 0, with 11 bases in between. This CDR3 contains 16 residues. The germline gives CDR1 MGHRA, CDR2 YSYEKL.

This sequence joins TRBV18 and TRBJ1-1, with D possibly being TRBD1 (5 bases). The length of the CDR3 is 15 residues. Germline V lookup: CDR1 KGHSH, CDR2 LQKENI. V lost 0 bases to trimming and J lost 4 bases, with 12 bases between them. CDR3 DNA sequence: TGTGCCAGCTCACCACCTTGGACTAGGGGCACTGAAGCTTTCTTT. Translating gives CASSPPWTRGTEAFF. Combining the CDR3 with reference TRBV18 and TRBJ1-1 gives the whole variable domain NAGVMQNPRHLVRRRGQEARLRCSPMKGHSHVYWYRQLPEEGLKFMVYLQKENIIDESGMPKERFSAEFPKEGPSILRIQQVVRGDSAAYFCASSPPWTRGTEAFFGQGTRLTVV.

Concerning this clone: This sample includes further DNA sequences coding for the same CDR3. The V and J genes are TRBV7-9 and TRBJ2-3; the match to TRBD2 covers 16 bases. V was pared by 4 bases and J by 0 bases, with 4 bases of the junction left unmatched. This CDR3 is 18 amino acids long. The germline V gene encodes CDR1 SEHNR and CDR2 FQNEAQ (reference sequence). CDR3 protein: CASSSPGLAGGSTDTQYF. The CDR3 region has the DNA TGTGCCAGCAGCTCGCCGGGACTAGCGGGGGGGAGCACAGATACGCAGTATTTT.

The chain uses TRBV7-9 and TRBJ1-3; possible D gene TRBD1, 6 bases. Trimming cost V 3 bases and J 3 bases, with 15 bases left between them. The length of the CDR3 is 16 residues. Per the germline V gene, CDR1 is SEHNR and CDR2 is FQNEAQ (reference sequence). The CDR3 coding sequence is TGTGCCAGCAGCTTCAGCCGACGGGACATTGGAAACACCATATATTTT. It is translated as CASSFSRRDIGNTIYF.

The gene calls are TRBV9 and TRBJ2-3; weak D call: TRBD2 (6 bases). CDR3 size: 16 residues. Germline V gives CDR1 SGDLS, CDR2 YYNGEE. V lost 0 bases to trimming and J lost 1 base, with 12 bases between them. The CDR3, as DNA: TGTGCCAGCAGCGTAGTGTTCGGCGGGGGCACAGATACGCAGTATTTT. This encodes CASSVVFGGGTDTQYF. The full variable domain, rest sourced from reference TRBV9 and TRBJ2-3, is DSGVTQTPKHLITATGQRVTLRCSPRSGDLSVYWYQQSLDQGLQFLIQYYNGEERAKGNILERFSAQQFPDLHSELNLSSLELGDSALYFCASSVVFGGGTDTQYFGPGTRLTVL.

J is TRBJ1-2 and V is TRBV6-5, with TRBD1 matching over 9 bases. CDR3 length: 15 amino acids. Germline assignment: CDR1 MNHEY and CDR2 SVGAGI. V lost 0 bases and J lost 3; bases outside the gene matches: 2. The CDR3 DNA sequence: TGTGCCAGCAGTTACTCGCGGACAGGGGACTATGGCTACACCTTC. Its protein product is CASSYSRTGDYGYTF.

This chain links TRBV12-3 or TRBV12-4 with TRBJ1-2, with D possibly matching TRBD1 (5 bases). The V end was cut by 4 bases, the J end by 7 bases, with 10 bases between. The CDR3 totals 12 residues. The CDR3 loop reads CASSWGPGGYTF. The CDR3 coding sequence is TGTGCCAGCAGTTGGGGACCTGGTGGCTACACCTTC.

The chain has TRBV6-2 or TRBV6-3 and TRBJ2-3; no firm D call. The CDR3 loop spans 16 amino acids. The V gene's germline CDR1 is MNHEY and CDR2 SVGEGT. Trimming took off 6 bases at V and 0 bases at J, with 16 bases between the two ends. DNA of the CDR3: TGTGCCAGCAGCTTCATCTCGAGACTCAGCACAGATACGCAGTATTTT. The encoded protein is CASSFISRLSTDTQYF.

The chain couples TRBV2 to TRBJ1-2; weak D call: TRBD1 (5 bases). V lost 4 bases, J lost 3 bases, and 9 bases lay in between. Per germline, CDR1 SNHLY and CDR2 FYNNEI. The CDR3 extends over 13 amino acids. CDR3 sequence (DNA): TGTGCCAGCAGTGGCGAGGGGCACTATGGCTACACCTTC. Its protein product is CASSGEGHYGYTF.

The rearrangement joins TRBV7-6 to TRBJ1-3, with D unresolved. V was shortened by 2 bases and J by 0 bases, with 8 bases between the two germline ends. The CDR3 runs 15 residues. Germline V gene lookup returns CDR1 SGHVS and CDR2 FNYEAQ. CDR3 DNA: TGTGCCAGCAGCTTATCCCGGGCCTCTGGAAACACCATATATTTT. Encoded protein: CASSLSRASGNTIYF. The entire variable domain, with the rest obtained from reference TRBV7-6 and TRBJ1-3, is as follows: GAGVSQSPRYKVTKRGQDVALRCDPISGHVSLYWYRQALGQGPEFLTYFNYEAQQDKSGLPNDRFSAERPEGSISTLTIQRTEQRDSAMYRCASSLSRASGNTIYFGEGSWLTVV.

The chain joins TRBV7-8 to TRBJ1-1; D uncertain. Germline V gives CDR1 SGHVS, CDR2 FQNEAQ. V lost 4 bases and J 5 bases, leaving 17 bases between the germline ends. The CDR3 covers 15 residues. This CDR3 reads CASSSARGWETEAFF. The CDR3 bases are TGTGCCAGCAGCTCGGCCCGTGGTTGGGAGACTGAAGCTTTCTTT.

The chain is built from TRBV7-9 and TRBJ1-3, with unresolved D. Germline loops: CDR1 SEHNR, CDR2 FQNEAQ (reference sequence). The CDR3 spans 13 residues. The V and J ends lost 5 bases and 2 bases respectively, with 7 bases between them. The CDR3: CASSRNTGNTIYF. The CDR3 DNA sequence: TGTGCCAGCAGCAGGAATACTGGAAACACCATATATTTT.

The chain links TRBV18 to TRBJ1-3; the D gene is possibly TRBD1 (6 bases). V lost 2 bases and J lost 2, with 7 bases in between. Germline CDR1 KGHSH, CDR2 LQKENI. This CDR3 is 14 amino acids long. The chain's CDR3 is CASSPNRAGNTIYF. CDR3 sequence (DNA): TGTGCCAGCTCACCAAACAGGGCTGGAAACACCATATATTTT.

About this clone: The sample holds other DNA sequences that translate to the same CDR3. This chain joins TRBV4-3 and TRBJ2-1; D is possibly TRBD2 (5 bases). The CDR3 length is 15 residues. Germline V gene lookup returns CDR1 LGHNA and CDR2 YSLEER. Trimming removed 0 bases from V and 4 bases from J, with 10 bases in between. The CDR3 sequence: CASSQDRGAYNEQFF. DNA of the CDR3: TGCGCCAGCAGCCAAGATCGGGGAGCTTACAATGAGCAGTTCTTC.

The chain recombines TRBV7-6 with TRBJ1-1; 12 positions match TRBD1. The length of the CDR3 is 16 residues. In germline, CDR1 is SGHVS, CDR2 FNYEAQ. Trimming removed 1 base from V and 2 bases from J; junction bases left unmatched: 2. The CDR3 loop is CASSLEGQGANTEAFF. The CDR3 bases are TGTGCCAGCAGCTTAGAGGGACAGGGGGCTAACACTGAAGCTTTCTTT. The whole variable domain, filled in from reference TRBV7-6 and TRBJ1-1, reads GAGVSQSPRYKVTKRGQDVALRCDPISGHVSLYWYRQALGQGPEFLTYFNYEAQQDKSGLPNDRFSAERPEGSISTLTIQRTEQRDSAMYRCASSLEGQGANTEAFFGQGTRLTVV.

This sequence joins TRBV9 and TRBJ2-3; 9 nucleotides align to TRBD2. The ends lost 0 bases at V and 4 bases at J; junction bases unmatched: 6. Per the germline V gene, CDR1 is SGDLS and CDR2 is YYNGEE. This CDR3 comprises 16 residues. CDR3 sequence reads: CASSVVGGGASDTQYF. The CDR3 DNA sequence: TGTGCCAGCAGCGTAGTCGGCGGGGGGGCTTCAGATACGCAGTATTTT.

The rearrangement uses TRBV5-1 and TRBJ2-7, with D possibly being TRBD2 (5 bases). The ends were cut back, 2 bases at V and 5 bases at J, with 14 bases in the middle. The V gene's germline CDR1 is SGHRS and CDR2 YFSETQ. CDR3 length equals 14 residues. The CDR3 DNA follows: TGCGCCAGCAGCTTCGGGAATAGGGCGGACGAGCAGTACTTC. This sequence encodes CASSFGNRADEQYF.

This sequence joins TRBV12-3 or TRBV12-4 and TRBJ1-1, with D possibly TRBD1 on 5 matching bases. The CDR3 length is 13 residues. The V gene lost 9 bases and the J gene lost 3 bases, with 14 bases spanning the gap. The CDR3 DNA sequence: TGTGCCAGTCAGTTGGGGGGAGACACTGAAGCTTTCTTT. Translated: CASQLGGDTEAFF.

This chain connects TRBV19 to TRBJ2-7, with D perhaps TRBD2 (6 bases). The V end lost 5 bases, the J end lost 1 base, and 9 bases lay between the germline ends. Germline V gives CDR1 LNHDA, CDR2 SQIVND (reference sequence). There are 13 residues in the CDR3. CDR3 region: CASSPGVSYEQYF. Here the CDR3 DNA reads TGTGCCAGTAGTCCGGGGGTTTCCTACGAGCAGTACTTC.

The rearrangement links TRBV18 to TRBJ2-3, with 12 bases lining up with TRBD2. The length of the CDR3 is 16 residues. Germline lookup yields CDR1 KGHSH and CDR2 LQKENI. The J segment lost 4 bases and the V segment lost 0 bases, leaving 2 bases of the junction unmatched. CDR3 protein: CASSPPASGGADTQYF. For the CDR3, the DNA is TGTGCCAGCTCACCACCCGCTAGCGGGGGGGCAGATACGCAGTATTTT.

The chain has TRBV28 and TRBJ1-4, with D maybe TRBD1 (6 bases). The CDR3 totals 12 residues. V dropped 6 bases and J dropped 8 bases, with 10 bases sitting between them. Germline values: CDR1 MDHEN, CDR2 SYDVKM. CDR3 DNA sequence: TGTGCCAGCAGGGCAGGGGTCGAAAAACTGTTTTTT. Its protein product is CASRAGVEKLFF. Full variable domain (missing parts from reference TRBV28 and TRBJ1-4): DVKVTQSSRYLVKRTGEKVFLECVQDMDHENMFWYRQDPGLGLRLIYFSYDVKMKEKGDIPEGYSVSREKKERFSLILESASTNQTSMYLCASRAGVEKLFFGSGTQLSVL.

The chain uses TRBV6-5 and TRBJ1-2; no definite D call. V was pared by 5 bases and J by 0 bases, with 10 bases between. This CDR3 comprises 14 residues. CDR1 and CDR2 (germline): MNHEY, SVGAGI. CDR3 region: CASSPRTSNYGYTF. For the CDR3, the DNA is TGTGCCAGCAGTCCGCGGACGTCTAACTATGGCTACACCTTC.

V is TRBV5-1 and J is TRBJ1-1; 11 bases are shared with TRBD1. This CDR3 contains 16 residues. With 4 bases clipped from V and 2 bases from J, the junction kept 7 bases outside the gene matches. CDR1 and CDR2 (germline): SGHRS, YFSETQ. The CDR3 coding sequence is TGCGCCAGCAGCGCCGGGACAGGGGGGAGAAACACTGAAGCTTTCTTT. Residues: CASSAGTGGRNTEAFF.

This chain uses TRBV29-1 with TRBJ1-1; unclear D gene. V lost 7 bases, J lost 5 bases, and 14 bases lay in between. CDR1 is SQVTM and CDR2 is ANQGSEA in the germline V gene. The CDR3 extends over 12 amino acids. CDR3 amino acids: CSAYLGLTEAFF. In DNA form, the CDR3 reads TGCAGCGCTTACTTAGGGCTTACTGAAGCTTTCTTT.

The chain uses TRBV10-2 and TRBJ1-1; D perhaps matches TRBD1 (6 bases). The germline V and J ends were trimmed by 5 bases and 1 base, with 11 bases remaining between them. From germline, CDR1 is WSHSY and CDR2 SAAADI. CDR3 length: 14 residues. Written as DNA, the CDR3 is TGCGCCAGCAGTCAGGGACACCGGAACACTGAAGCTTTCTTT. Residues: CASSQGHRNTEAFF.